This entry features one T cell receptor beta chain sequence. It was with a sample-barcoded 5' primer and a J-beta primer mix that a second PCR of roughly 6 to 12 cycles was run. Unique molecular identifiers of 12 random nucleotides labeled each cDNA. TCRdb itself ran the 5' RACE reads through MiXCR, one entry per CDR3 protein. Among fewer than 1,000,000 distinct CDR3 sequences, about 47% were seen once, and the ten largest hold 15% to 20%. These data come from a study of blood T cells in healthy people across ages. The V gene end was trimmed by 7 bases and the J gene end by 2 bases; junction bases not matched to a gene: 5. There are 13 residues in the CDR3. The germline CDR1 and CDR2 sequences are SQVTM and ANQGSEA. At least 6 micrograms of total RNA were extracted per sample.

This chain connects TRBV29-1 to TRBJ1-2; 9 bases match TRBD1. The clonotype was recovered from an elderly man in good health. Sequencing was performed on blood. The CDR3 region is CSADGTGNYGYTF. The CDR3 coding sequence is TGCAGCGCCGATGGGACAGGGAACTATGGCTACACCTTC.